Presented here are 17 T cell receptor beta chains from one specimen sequenced in a study of shared clonotypes between healthy human individuals. Terminally differentiated effector memory CD45RA+ cells were excluded from the naive CD8 cells, which were CD45RO-negative and positively selected for CCR7. Profiled with immunoSEQ multiplex PCR; TCRdb holds only in-frame clones, not every one. Among fewer than 850,000 clones listed, 95% to 97% were seen once. Material: naive CD8+ T cells sorted from blood. The receptors stem from a man aged 30 to 39 in good health.

V is TRBV7-3 and J is TRBJ2-2, with D perhaps matching TRBD2 (5 bases). Trimming removed 4 bases from V and 1 base from J, with 7 bases in between. Germline V gene lookup returns CDR1 SGHTA and CDR2 FQGTGA. The CDR3 contains 14 residues. The CDR3 is CASSSDWNTGELFF. As DNA, the CDR3 is TGTGCCAGCAGCTCGGACTGGAACACCGGGGAGCTGTTTTTT.

The chain uses TRBV27 and TRBJ2-6; D unresolved. Trimming took off 2 bases at V and 0 bases at J, with 8 bases between the two ends. The CDR3 runs 16 residues. Germline lookup yields CDR1 MNHEY and CDR2 SMNVEV (reference sequence). CDR3 in DNA: TGTGCCAGCAGTTTAGAACACAGCTCTGGGGCCAACGTCCTGACTTTC. Amino acid sequence: CASSLEHSSGANVLTF.

About this clone itself: Other DNA sequences in the same sample also yield this CDR3. The chain has TRBV5-1 and TRBJ2-7, with 11 bases aligning to TRBD1. With V trimmed by 2 bases and J by 1 base, 2 bases remained unmatched. The CDR3 is made up of 15 amino acids. Germline CDR1 reads SGHRS; CDR2 reads YFSETQ. The CDR3 spells CASSLGTGGSYEQYF. For the CDR3, the DNA is TGCGCCAGCAGCTTAGGGACAGGGGGATCCTACGAGCAGTACTTC. Full variable domain (outside the CDR3, taken from reference TRBV5-1 and TRBJ2-7): KAGVTQTPRYLIKTRGQQVTLSCSPISGHRSVSWYQQTPGQGLQFLFEYFSETQRNKGNFPGRFSGRQFSNSRSEMNVSTLELGDSALYLCASSLGTGGSYEQYFGPGTRLTVT.

V gene TRBV11-2 combines with J gene TRBJ2-3, with TRBD1 as a possible D gene (5 bases). V was cut by 5 bases and J by 8 bases, with 11 bases left in between. The germline gives CDR1 SGHAT, CDR2 FQNNGV. The CDR3 sequence is 12 residues long. This CDR3 is CASSNQGSTQYF. The CDR3 bases are TGTGCCAGCAGCAACCAGGGTAGTACGCAGTATTTT. Combining the CDR3 with reference TRBV11-2 and TRBJ2-3 gives the whole variable domain EAGVAQSPRYKIIEKRQSVAFWCNPISGHATLYWYQQILGQGPKLLIQFQNNGVVDDSQLPKDRFSAERLKGVDSTLKIQPAKLEDSAVYLCASSNQGSTQYFGPGTRLTVL.

This clone was detected only once. The V and J genes are TRBV6-1 and TRBJ2-1; D is unresolved. V was pared by 6 bases and J by 5 bases, with 17 bases between. The CDR3 consists of 15 residues. Germline loops: CDR1 MNHNS, CDR2 SASEGT. CDR3 sequence (DNA): TGTGCCAGCAGGTACCAAACCCCCGGAAACAATGAGCAGTTCTTC. It yields the protein CASRYQTPGNNEQFF.

Points on this clone: A much more abundant neighbour one base away suggests this may be a read error. Additional DNA sequences in this sample encode the identical CDR3. This sequence joins TRBV27 and TRBJ2-5; D may be TRBD1 or TRBD2 (5 bases each). The CDR3 consists of 14 residues. Germline CDR1 is MNHEY and CDR2 is SMNVEV (reference sequence). Trimming stripped 1 base from V and 3 bases from J, with 9 bases between. The CDR3, as DNA: TGTGCCAGCAGTTTATTGGGGACGGAAGAGACCCAGTACTTC. Its protein is CASSLLGTEETQYF.

As regards this clone: The identical CDR3 is also encoded by other nucleotide sequences in the sample. The chain recombines TRBV4-1 with TRBJ1-1; no definite D call. Germline V gene lookup returns CDR1 MGHRA and CDR2 YSYEKL. With 5 bases removed from V and 0 bases from J, the gap between germline ends came to 1 base. The length of the CDR3 is 11 residues. The chain's CDR3 is CASSLNTEAFF. The CDR3 DNA reads as TGCGCCAGCAGCTTGAACACTGAAGCTTTCTTT.

The chain has TRBV21-1 and TRBJ2-1; TRBD2, the D gene given by the table, was not confirmed from the DNA. TRBV21-1 is assigned pseudogene status. The CDR3 sequence is 15 residues long. DNA of the CDR3: TGTGCCACACTTAGCGGGAGGGCTCGGACTGCTGAGCAGTTCTTC. It translates to CATLSGRARTAEQFF.

This chain connects TRBV9 to TRBJ1-5; D is ambiguous. The CDR3 loop spans 13 amino acids. V lost 3 bases and J lost 6, with 10 bases in between. The germline V gene encodes CDR1 SGDLS and CDR2 YYNGEE. The CDR3 loop is CASSEGFGQPQHF. The CDR3, as DNA: TGTGCCAGCAGCGAGGGATTTGGTCAGCCCCAGCATTTT.

V gene TRBV25-1 combines with J gene TRBJ2-1, with D possibly matching TRBD1 (6 bases). The CDR3 is 15 residues long. V lost 2 bases to trimming and J lost 3 bases, with 11 bases between them. Germline V gene lookup returns CDR1 MGHDK and CDR2 SYGVNS. The CDR3 sequence: CASSEPRGFYNEQFF. CDR3 bases: TGTGCCAGCAGTGAACCGAGGGGGTTCTACAATGAGCAGTTCTTC.

This rearrangement joins TRBV28 to TRBJ2-3; the match to TRBD1 covers 9 bases. Germline CDR1 is MDHEN and CDR2 is SYDVKM. J was trimmed by 2 bases and V by 5 bases; bases with no gene match: 5. The CDR3 is made up of 15 amino acids. The CDR3 sequence: CASSPGTGLTDTQYF. Here the CDR3 DNA reads TGTGCCAGCAGTCCCGGGACAGGGCTCACAGATACGCAGTATTTT.

V is TRBV23-1 and J is TRBJ1-5, with D possibly matching TRBD1 (5 bases). TRBV23-1 falls under the ORF class, with uncertain function. CDR3 length equals 19 residues. V lost 0 bases to trimming and J lost 5 bases, with 23 bases between them. Here the CDR3 DNA reads TGCGCCAGCAGTCAATCTATCAGGTCTGAGGGGAATCGGGATCAGCCCCAGCATTTT. Translating it yields CASSQSIRSEGNRDQPQHF.

The chain carries TRBV27 and TRBJ2-1; no clear D gene. This CDR3 spans 11 amino acids. From germline, CDR1 is MNHEY and CDR2 SMNVEV (reference sequence). With 0 bases removed from V and 7 bases from J, the gap between germline ends came to 1 base. The CDR3: CASSLSNEQFF. DNA for the CDR3: TGTGCCAGCAGTTTATCGAATGAGCAGTTCTTC.

The chain links TRBV25-1 to TRBJ2-3; TRBD1 is a possible D gene (6 bases). Germline V gene lookup returns CDR1 MGHDK and CDR2 SYGVNS. The CDR3 is made up of 15 amino acids. The V gene lost 4 bases and the J gene lost 1 base, with 12 bases spanning the gap. CDR3 protein: CASSVRGKGTDTQYF. In DNA, the CDR3 is TGTGCCAGCAGTGTCAGGGGTAAAGGCACAGATACGCAGTATTTT.

This chain connects TRBV5-4 to TRBJ2-3; TRBD2 matches 13 bases. This CDR3 is 15 amino acids long. The V gene end was trimmed by 3 bases and the J gene end by 7 bases; junction bases not matched to a gene: 5. Germline loops: CDR1 SGHNT, CDR2 YYREEE (reference sequence). The CDR3 DNA follows: TGTGCCAGCAGCTGGACTAGCGGGAGCCCTAATACGCAGTATTTT. Residues: CASSWTSGSPNTQYF.

The gene calls are TRBV7-9 and TRBJ2-1; TRBD2 aligns across 11 bases. The V segment lost 5 bases and the J segment 9 bases; nucleotides outside the gene matches: 9. The CDR3 is made up of 15 amino acids. Looked up from germline, CDR1 is SEHNR and CDR2 is FQNEAQ (reference sequence). CDR3 in amino acids: CASSGGLAGRGEQFF. DNA of the CDR3: TGTGCCAGCAGCGGAGGACTAGCGGGCAGGGGTGAGCAGTTCTTC.

As concerns this clone: A much larger clone lies a single base off, so this may be a read error. The same CDR3 arises from other DNA sequences in this sample as well. The chain uses TRBV2 and TRBJ2-1; D gene uncertain. Germline V gene data show CDR1 as SNHLY and CDR2 as FYNNEI. Trimming stripped 6 bases from V and 6 bases from J, with 3 bases between. The length of the CDR3 is 10 residues. The CDR3: CASRGNEQFF. CDR3 nucleotide sequence: TGTGCCAGCAGAGGCAATGAGCAGTTCTTC.